This T cell receptor (beta chain) was sequenced during a study of tumor and adjacent non-tumor tissue in lung cancer. Germline V gene sequence: CDR1 DFQATT, CDR2 SNEGSKA (reference sequence). The length of the CDR3 is 12 residues. The junction had 3 bases not matched to a gene; V was cut back by 7 bases and J by 4 bases. The library came from three nested PCR rounds adapted from ARM-PCR protocols. A single record per CDR3 protein comes from TCRdb applying MiXCR to the multiplex PCR reads. The sample has more than 85,000 distinct CDR3 sequences, 75% seen once. This clonotype has a count of ten or more. RNA was extracted from bulk tissue without any cell sorting.

The specimen was lung tumor tissue. The origin of this receptor is a woman aged 60-70 years with non-small cell lung cancer. The V gene is TRBV20-1, the J gene TRBJ2-1; 8 bases match TRBD2. The CDR3 here is CSVTSGYNEQFF. As DNA, the CDR3 is TGCAGTGTAACTAGCGGATACAATGAGCAGTTCTTC.